This record concerns one T cell receptor beta chain sequence. No cognate antigen has been identified for it. No base quality values were provided; no much bigger clone lies one nucleotide off. The data derive from a study of immune cell composition in non-small cell lung cancer (dated by TCRdb to the late 2010s). With respect to the entire study: Histologic subtype was assigned using H&E plus p63, CK5, Napsin A and TTF-1 immunohistochemistry, mainly lung adenocarcinoma or squamous cell carcinoma. Using Adaptive Biotechnologies, the researchers ran TCR-beta sequencing on approximately 34 paired NSCLC tumour and non-adjacent lung specimens, along with around 25 tumour-only specimens. Supplementary cohort #1, some 10 lung adenocarcinoma cases, had paired tumour/lung TCR-beta sequencing and TIL populations generated to assess tumour reactivity. The subtype comparisons left out a handful of tumour specimens with TCR-beta data because those specimens were rare histological subtypes. General conclusions and limits of the study: Tumour-associated clones >0.5% occurred in nearly half of NSCLC cases: around 32% of adenocarcinomas versus around 79% of squamous carcinomas. The reactivity cohort included only about ten cases, and whether tumour-reactive clones share sequences with the dominant in vivo tumour-associated clones was not shown. Top 10 clone scores and productive clonality were significantly higher in lung squamous cell carcinoma than in lung adenocarcinoma tumours. No significant correlation was found between tumour TCR-beta clonality and smoking pack-years. Across 10 or so adenocarcinoma cases, the maximal tumour-associated clone frequency showed a strong correlation with TIL tumour reactivity, but overall clonality showed no such correlation.

A two-step multiplex PCR was used to amplify TCR-beta CDR3 regions from genomic DNA, and Illumina-compatible adaptors were added in the second step. As a commercial immunoSEQ service, TCR-beta immunosequencing was carried out on an Illumina platform. The study's own analysis went as follows. Repertoires were summarised as Top 10 Clones, the percentage of T-cell templates from the ten most frequent sequences, and productive clonality. Productive clonality had a range of 0 to 1, where 1 means a monoclonal population. Tumour-associated clones, identified using log10 scatter plots, were defined as sequences that made up at least 0.1% of tumour T-cell templates and were not found in the matched non-adjacent lung. Analyses were done in GraphPad Prism7 and R, with Student's t-tests for two-group comparisons, ANOVA for stages, and linear regression for relationships. TCRdb provides this immuneACCESS table in a form limited to in-frame rearrangements. Some clones are lacking; in checked studies, under half of them reflect an unresolved V gene, and why the rest are absent is not known. V, J and clone size were drawn from that table, and D and trimming were deduced from the DNA. The sample yields some 5,100 clones; over 65% were counted once. The top ten hold 22% of the sample.

Genomic DNA was isolated with the QIAamp DNA kit from frozen aliquots of single-cell suspensions that had not been sorted. Surgically resected non-small cell lung cancer tissue was used for the tumour samples. Tissues were received within 2 hours of resection and processed immediately into single-cell suspensions. Tissue was mechanically dissociated and enzymatically digested with DNase I, collagenase I and hyaluronidase for roughly 30 minutes at 37 °C, then filtered and RBC-lysed. Sequenced sample: lung tumor tissue. This sequence originates from a human donor with non-small cell lung cancer.

The nucleotide sequence reads TGCGCCAGCAGCCCGGGACAGGGGGACAATCAGCCCCAGCATTTT. Its translation reads: CASSPGQGDNQPQHF. The rearrangement combines TRBV5-1 with TRBJ1-5; TRBD1 aligns with 11 central bases. Trimmed from V: 4 bases; trimmed from J: 3 bases; junction bases lacking a gene match: 3. Via the germline V gene, CDR1 is SGHRS and CDR2 YFSETQ. The CDR3, cysteine through phenylalanine, is 15 amino acids long. Kept here is only the CDR3 DNA, which spans 45 bases and is read in frame from base 1.